This TCR beta chain was found in a study of Ad26.COV2.S vaccination and SARS-CoV-2 variants. Study at large: In the study, Ad26.COV2.S was injected intramuscularly once, or twice 56 days apart. Study-level results: Post-vaccination breadth of spike-specific CD8+ and CD4+ T cell responses was reportedly substantial.

In this sample, this clone turned up a few times. The antigen is not known. The sample's treatment: roughly 18 received Ad26.COV2.S at low or high dose, single or two shots; about 5 received placebo; per-sample allocation not given. At day 63 after the first vaccine or placebo injection, samples were drawn. It was an adult aged 18-55 years in Boston who was the donor. Profiled with immunoSEQ multiplex PCR; TCRdb holds only in-frame clones, not every one. The table includes 350,000 to 450,000 clones, roughly 91% detected once. V dropped 2 bases and J dropped 7 bases, with 6 bases sitting between them. The CDR3 contains 13 residues. Germline assignment: CDR1 MNHEY and CDR2 SVGAGI.

The sequence derives from a person between 18 and 65 years old who received the Ad26.COV2.S COVID-19 vaccine or a placebo. The material was peripheral blood, obtained in a trial of Ad26.COV2.S vaccine versus placebo. This chain links TRBV6-5 with TRBJ1-6; no firm D call. This CDR3 reads CASSYNRNSPLHF. The CDR3 DNA sequence: TGTGCCAGCAGTTACAACCGAAATTCACCCCTCCACTTT.